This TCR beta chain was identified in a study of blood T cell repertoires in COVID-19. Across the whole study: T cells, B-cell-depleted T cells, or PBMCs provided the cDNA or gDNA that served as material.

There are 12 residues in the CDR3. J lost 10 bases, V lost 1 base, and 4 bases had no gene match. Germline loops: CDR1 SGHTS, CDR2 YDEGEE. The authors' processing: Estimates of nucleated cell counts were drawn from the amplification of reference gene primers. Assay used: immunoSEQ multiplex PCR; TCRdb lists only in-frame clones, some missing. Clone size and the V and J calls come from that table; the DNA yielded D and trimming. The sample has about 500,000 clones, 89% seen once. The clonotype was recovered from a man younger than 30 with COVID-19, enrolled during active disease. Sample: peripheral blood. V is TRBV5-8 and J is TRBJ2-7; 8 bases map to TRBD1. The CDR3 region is CASSLYDRGQYF. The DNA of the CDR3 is TGTGCCAGCAGCTTGTACGACAGGGGTCAGTACTTC.